The following is a T cell receptor beta chain sequence with its context. Germline V lookup: CDR1 SQVTM, CDR2 ANQGSEA. The CDR3 runs 14 residues. V was cut by 4 bases and J by 1 base, with 14 bases left in between. TCRdb keeps only in-frame clones here, not all; method: immunoSEQ multiplex PCR. Of roughly 500,000 clones detected, approximately 92% appear once; the ten largest clones hold over 0.7%. The entry originates in a study of blood T cell repertoires in COVID-19. Overall study: Donors in the United States, Italy and Spain gave samples during acute or convalescent COVID-19.

Enrolled during active infection, Seattle patients were then followed longitudinally. The chain joins TRBV29-1 to TRBJ2-7; D not resolved. The receptor was isolated from a man younger than 30 with COVID-19, enrolled during active disease. Source material: peripheral blood. The CDR3 DNA follows: TGCAGCGTTGGGCAGGCCGTTCATTCCTACGAGCAGTACTTC. It yields the protein CSVGQAVHSYEQYF.